This passage covers 11 T cell receptor beta chains from one sample sequenced in a study of blood T cells in healthy people across ages. A second PCR of roughly 7 to 11 cycles used a sample-barcoded 5' primer and a J-beta primer mix. MiXCR, run by TCRdb on the 5' RACE reads, gives a single entry per CDR3 protein. The sample has hundreds of thousands of distinct CDR3 sequences, around 26% seen once. Sequenced sample: blood. These TCRs come from a woman older than 75 in good health.

The genes are TRBV20-1 and TRBJ2-2; no definite D call. Trimming shortened V by 0 bases and J by 5 bases, and 10 bases separated the two germline ends. The CDR3 spans 14 residues. Germline V gene lookup returns CDR1 DFQATT and CDR2 SNEGSKA (reference sequence). In nucleotides, the CDR3 is TGCAGTGCTAGAGAGACTTGGGATACCGGGGAGCTGTTTTTT. It translates to CSARETWDTGELFF.

This clonotype was detected many times. The genes are TRBV10-3 and TRBJ2-1, with D tentatively TRBD1 (5 bases). Germline V gene sequence: CDR1 ENHRY, CDR2 SYGVKD. Trimming took off 0 bases at V and 0 bases at J, with 9 bases between the two ends. The CDR3 loop spans 16 amino acids. CDR3 loop: CAISESRQGSYNEQFF. The CDR3, as DNA: TGTGCCATCAGTGAGTCGAGGCAGGGCTCCTACAATGAGCAGTTCTTC.

In this sample, this clonotype turned up once. The rearrangement joins TRBV19 to TRBJ2-7; D unclear. The V gene lost 6 bases and the J gene lost 1 base, with 10 bases spanning the gap. This CDR3 is 13 amino acids long. The germline V gene encodes CDR1 LNHDA and CDR2 SQIVND (reference sequence). The CDR3 sequence: CASRRTVSYEQYF. In DNA form, the CDR3 reads TGTGCCAGTAGACGAACGGTGTCCTACGAGCAGTACTTC.

The rearrangement uses TRBV7-6 and TRBJ1-2; 7 bases line up with TRBD1. The CDR3 sequence is 15 residues long. Trimming took 6 bases from V and 0 from J; bases not matched to a gene: 7. Germline assignment: CDR1 SGHVS and CDR2 FNYEAQ. The CDR3 region is CASSSGTAANYGYTF. The CDR3 DNA is TGTGCCAGCAGTTCTGGGACAGCCGCTAACTATGGCTACACCTTC.

With respect to this clonotype: A much larger clone sits a single nucleotide away, making a read error possible. The chain has TRBV7-9 and TRBJ2-1; 7 bases are a match to TRBD2. Trimming at V came to 2 bases and at J to 13 bases, leaving 11 bases not matched to a gene. The CDR3 has 14 amino acids. Germline CDR1 is SEHNR and CDR2 is FQNEAQ (reference sequence). The CDR3 DNA reads as TGTGCCAGCAGCTTACTTGGCGGGGGAGAGACCCAGTTCTTC. Translating it yields CASSLLGGGETQFF. Together with reference TRBV7-9 and TRBJ2-1, the CDR3 gives the full variable domain: DTGVSQNPRHKITKRGQNVTFRCDPISEHNRLYWYRQTLGQGPEFLTYFQNEAQLEKSRLLSDRFSAERPKGSFSTLEIQRTEQGDSAMYLCASSLLGGGETQFFGPGTRLTVL.

The rearrangement uses TRBV7-2 and TRBJ2-4; 15 bases line up with TRBD2. The tail of the sequence fits TRBJ2-7 better, so the J call may be wrong. The CDR3 sequence is 16 residues long. Germline loops: CDR1 SGHTA, CDR2 FQGNSA. The CDR3 is CASSLQGLAGGYEQYF. The CDR3 DNA reads TGTGCCAGCAGCTTACAAGGACTAGCGGGAGGGTACGAGCAGTACTTC.

In its sample, this clonotype was seen many times. This rearrangement joins TRBV7-2 to TRBJ2-5; D is uncertain. V lost 1 base and J lost 4, with 7 bases in between. CDR1 is SGHTA, CDR2 FQGNSA, per germline. The CDR3 covers 13 residues. The CDR3 coding sequence is TGTGCCAGCAGCTTAGAGTGGCCAGAGACCCAGTACTTC. Translation: CASSLEWPETQYF. Using reference TRBV7-2 and TRBJ2-5 for the parts outside the CDR3, the full variable domain is GAGVSQSPSNKVTEKGKDVELRCDPISGHTALYWYRQSLGQGLEFLIYFQGNSAPDKSGLPSDRFSAERTGGSVSTLTIQRTQQEDSAVYLCASSLEWPETQYFGPGTRLLVL.

Ten or more counts support this clonotype. The chain links TRBV15 to TRBJ2-3; TRBD1 is a possible D gene (5 bases). Germline V lookup: CDR1 LNHNV, CDR2 YYDKDF (reference sequence). V was pared by 1 base and J by 1 base, with 9 bases between. This CDR3 is 15 amino acids long. The CDR3 here is CATSRGRVGTDTQYF. The CDR3 DNA reads TGTGCCACCAGCAGAGGCAGGGTTGGCACAGATACGCAGTATTTT.

This clonotype has ten or more counts. The chain recombines TRBV12-3 or TRBV12-4 with TRBJ2-1; D is possibly TRBD1 or TRBD2 (6 bases each). The CDR3 extends over 19 amino acids. V lost 2 bases, J lost 8 bases, and 28 bases lay in between. DNA of the CDR3: TGTGCCAGCAGTTTACCCCTGGGGGGCCGCCCTGCAACGAACGATGAGCAGTTCTTC. Protein sequence: CASSLPLGGRPATNDEQFF.

This sequence joins TRBV6-5 and TRBJ1-2; 7 nucleotides agree with TRBD1. CDR1 is MNHEY, CDR2 SVGAGI, per germline. The CDR3 contains 13 residues. After removal of 6 bases from V and 8 bases from J, the junction contained 9 bases not matched to a gene. CDR3 amino acids: CASRRTGQEGYTF. The CDR3 DNA reads as TGTGCCAGCAGACGGACAGGCCAGGAGGGCTACACCTTC.

This clonotype was detected many times. The gene calls are TRBV7-2 and TRBJ1-1; a possible D gene is TRBD1 (6 bases). CDR3 size: 14 residues. Germline loops: CDR1 SGHTA, CDR2 FQGNSA. V was trimmed by 3 bases and J by 3 bases, leaving 11 bases between them. CDR3 sequence: CASSFKGGDTEAFF. The CDR3 DNA follows: TGTGCCAGCAGCTTCAAGGGGGGGGACACTGAAGCTTTCTTT.